This passage covers 4 T cell receptor beta chains from one sample sequenced in a study of vaccination and CD4 T cells after COVID-19. Sample treatment: roughly 10-day PBMC culture with coronavirus spike peptide pools or control peptides (ViraFEST assay). The Oncomine TCR Beta short-read assay generated sequence data from the DNA of cultured CD4+ T cells. From the PCR reads, TCRdb called clonotypes with MiXCR, one entry per CDR3 protein. Of about 13,000 distinct CDR3 sequences in the sample, 25% to 30% were seen once. Antigen specificity for these receptors is unknown. Sequencing was performed on CD4+ T cells from blood, cultured in vitro, taken before SARS-CoV-2 vaccination. Source of these receptors: a human donor who received a COVID-19 vaccine.

The chain joins TRBV14 to TRBJ2-7; 9 bases match TRBD1. This CDR3 is built from 15 residues. The germline V gene has CDR1 SGHDN and CDR2 FVKESK. Unmatched junction bases numbered 6, after V lost 1 base and J lost 5 bases. CDR3 DNA sequence: TGTGCCAGCAGCCAAGCCGGGACAGGGTTAAACGAGCAGTACTTC. Amino acids: CASSQAGTGLNEQYF.

The chain has TRBV20-1 and TRBJ2-7, with 7 bases matching TRBD1. V dropped 5 bases and J dropped 2; count of bases not matched to a gene: 6. Germline V gene sequence: CDR1 DFQATT, CDR2 SNEGSKA (reference sequence). The CDR3 loop spans 13 amino acids. The CDR3 loop reads CSALDRVTYEQYF. CDR3 coding DNA: TGCAGTGCTCTCGACAGGGTAACCTACGAGCAGTACTTC.

V is TRBV28 and J is TRBJ2-7; TRBD2 matches 11 bases. CDR3 length: 15 residues. Germline loops: CDR1 MDHEN, CDR2 SYDVKM. V shed 2 bases, J shed 2 bases, and the junction held 2 bases outside the gene matches. The CDR3 region is CASSLLSGGAYEQYF. DNA of the CDR3: TGTGCCAGCAGTTTACTTAGCGGGGGGGCCTACGAGCAGTACTTC.

There are a few counts of this clonotype. In DNA form, the CDR3 reads TGTGCCAGCAGCGGCGGGACAGGGACAGAGAGCAATCAGCCCCAGCATTTT. Translating gives CASSGGTGTESNQPQHF. This chain connects TRBV7-8 to TRBJ1-5, with 9 bases identical to TRBD1. In germline, CDR1 is SGHVS, CDR2 FQNEAQ. Germline trimming cut 5 bases from V and 1 base from J; bases unmatched to any gene: 9. CDR3 size: 17 residues.